Shown below are 30 T cell receptor beta chains from a single sample sequenced in a study of OX40 agonist ivuxolimab in advanced cancers. The repertoire was sequenced with immunoSEQ multiplex PCR; TCRdb's copy has only in-frame clones and lacks some. The sample shows tens of thousands of clones, 70% to 90% of them seen only once. The source material was CD4+ or CD8+ T cells sorted from blood, sampled in a trial of the OX40 agonist ivuxolimab. Receptors were obtained from an adult with an advanced solid tumor such as melanoma, head and neck, liver or kidney cancer.

The chain is built from TRBV6-5 and TRBJ1-1; tentatively, D is TRBD1 (6 bases). Trimming left V 2 bases short and J 4 bases short, with 8 bases between. CDR1 is MNHEY and CDR2 is SVGAGI in the germline V gene. CDR3 size: 13 residues. The CDR3 bases are TGTGCCAGCAGTTACACAGGGATCACTGAAGCTTTCTTT. This gives the protein CASSYTGITEAFF.

V is TRBV7-2 and J is TRBJ2-3; 11 nucleotides agree with TRBD2. The CDR3 totals 17 residues. Germline lookup yields CDR1 SGHTA and CDR2 FQGNSA. The junction had 8 bases not matched to a gene; V was cut back by 3 bases and J by 3 bases. The CDR3 coding sequence is TGTGCCAGCAGCTTGGGGATAGCGGGGGGGCCTACAGATACGCAGTATTTT. This gives the protein CASSLGIAGGPTDTQYF.

The chain combines TRBV6-5 with TRBJ1-4; D remains unclear. Germline values: CDR1 MNHEY, CDR2 SVGAGI. V was shortened by 4 bases and J by 3 bases, with 12 bases between the two germline ends. The CDR3 loop spans 15 amino acids. The CDR3: CASSLDSRPNEKLFF. CDR3 coding DNA: TGTGCCAGCAGTTTGGACTCCCGCCCTAATGAAAAACTGTTTTTT.

V and J are TRBV30 and TRBJ2-7; TRBD2 matches at 12 bases. Trimming at V came to 5 bases and at J to 0 bases, leaving 2 bases not matched to a gene. CDR3 length: 14 residues. Germline V gene data show CDR1 as GTSNPN and CDR2 as SVGIG (reference sequence). CDR3 residues: CAWGLAGHSYEQYF. The CDR3 coding sequence is TGTGCCTGGGGACTAGCGGGACACTCCTACGAGCAGTACTTC.

The rearrangement joins TRBV29-1 to TRBJ1-2; the match to TRBD1 covers 7 bases. The germline gives CDR1 SQVTM, CDR2 ANQGSEA. This CDR3 comprises 11 residues. Trimming took 7 bases from V and 3 from J; bases not matched to a gene: 2. As DNA, the CDR3 is TGCAGCGCCGGGACAGACTATGGCTACACCTTC. Amino acid sequence: CSAGTDYGYTF. Drawing the rest from reference TRBV29-1 and TRBJ1-2, the complete variable domain is SAVISQKPSRDICQRGTSLTIQCQVDSQVTMMFWYRQQPGQSLTLIATANQGSEATYESGFVIDKFPISRPNLTFSTLTVSNMSPEDSSIYLCSAGTDYGYTFGSGTRLTVV.

In its sample, this clone was seen a few times. The V and J genes are TRBV27 and TRBJ2-1, with 7 nucleotides matching TRBD2. The ends lost 8 bases at V and 2 bases at J; junction bases unmatched: 6. This CDR3 is 14 amino acids long. Germline assignment: CDR1 MNHEY and CDR2 SMNVEV (reference sequence). DNA of the CDR3: TGTGCCAGCGCGGGAGATGGAACCTACAATGAGCAGTTCTTC. Translating gives CASAGDGTYNEQFF.

The rearrangement uses TRBV28 and TRBJ2-1, with D perhaps TRBD2 (5 bases). Germline V gene sequence: CDR1 MDHEN, CDR2 SYDVKM. With 6 bases removed from V and 3 bases from J, the gap between germline ends came to 21 bases. This CDR3 spans 17 amino acids. CDR3 amino acids: CASSSSRGPGVYNEQFF. For the CDR3, the DNA is TGTGCCAGCAGCTCGAGCCGGGGTCCAGGCGTCTACAATGAGCAGTTCTTC.

The chain carries TRBV29-1 and TRBJ2-2; 9 positions agree with TRBD1. CDR1 is SQVTM and CDR2 is ANQGSEA in the germline V gene. With V trimmed by 6 bases and J by 5 bases, 4 bases remained unmatched. The CDR3 covers 13 residues. CDR3: CSVMGQGTGELFF. The CDR3 DNA is TGCAGCGTCATGGGACAGGGTACCGGGGAGCTGTTTTTT.

The V gene is TRBV13, the J gene TRBJ2-3; D is perhaps TRBD2 (5 bases). Trimming took off 3 bases at V and 5 bases at J, with 12 bases between the two ends. The CDR3 length is 14 residues. Germline-derived CDR1 and CDR2 are PRHDT and FYEKMQ (reference sequence). The CDR3 is CASSFLAGGDTQYF. The CDR3 DNA sequence: TGTGCCAGCAGCTTCCTAGCCGGAGGAGATACGCAGTATTTT.

DNA for the CDR3: TGCGCCAGCAGCCAAGGACCAGGGCTGGGTGAGCAGTTCTTC. Translation: CASSQGPGLGEQFF. The gene calls are TRBV4-1 and TRBJ2-1; D may be TRBD1 (5 bases). CDR1 and CDR2 from the germline V gene are MGHRA and YSYEKL. V lost 1 base, J lost 9 bases, and 13 bases lay in between. The CDR3 contains 14 residues.

This sequence joins TRBV6-5 and TRBJ2-2; possible D gene TRBD2, 5 bases. Trimming pared 2 bases from V and 5 bases from J, leaving 6 bases between. Looked up from germline, CDR1 is MNHEY and CDR2 is SVGAGI. The CDR3 runs to 13 residues. The CDR3 loop reads CASSYTGTGELFF. The CDR3 DNA sequence: TGTGCCAGCAGTTACACGGGAACCGGGGAGCTGTTTTTT.

The chain joins TRBV19 to TRBJ1-1, with TRBD1 matching 8 bases. Germline CDR1 and CDR2: LNHDA and SQIVND (reference sequence). The CDR3 has 15 amino acids. The J segment lost 1 base and the V segment lost 5 bases, leaving 6 bases of the junction unmatched. The CDR3 region is CASSPQTGENTEAFF. CDR3 sequence (DNA): TGTGCCAGTAGTCCCCAGACAGGGGAGAACACTGAAGCTTTCTTT.

This clone occurred a few times. The chain joins TRBV27 to TRBJ1-2, with 11 bases lining up with TRBD1. V lost 6 bases, J lost 5 bases, and 8 bases stayed unmatched. Germline CDR1 is MNHEY and CDR2 is SMNVEV (reference sequence). This CDR3 spans 15 amino acids. CDR3 protein: CASRSWTGGNYGYTF. The CDR3 DNA follows: TGTGCCAGCAGATCCTGGACAGGGGGCAATTATGGCTACACCTTC.

This chain connects TRBV2 to TRBJ1-5; weak D call: TRBD1 (5 bases). The CDR3 spans 14 residues. Germline V gene sequence: CDR1 SNHLY, CDR2 FYNNEI. V shed 6 bases and J shed 4 bases, with 13 bases lying between them. The DNA of the CDR3 is TGTGCCAGCAGAACCCGAGGGGCGAATCAGCCCCAGCATTTT. Amino acids: CASRTRGANQPQHF.

The J gene is TRBJ2-6, the V gene TRBV7-2; weak D call: TRBD1 (5 bases). With 3 bases removed from V and 0 bases from J, the gap between germline ends came to 15 bases. Germline V lookup: CDR1 SGHTA, CDR2 FQGNSA. The CDR3 totals 18 residues. CDR3 sequence reads: CASSFRAGILSGANVLTF. CDR3 nucleotide sequence: TGTGCCAGCAGCTTCAGGGCAGGGATACTCTCTGGGGCCAACGTCCTGACTTTC.

The chain carries TRBV6-5 and TRBJ1-3, with a tentative D call TRBD1 (5 bases). The CDR3 length is 14 residues. With 6 bases removed from V and 0 bases from J, the gap between germline ends came to 9 bases. Germline CDR1 and CDR2: MNHEY and SVGAGI. The CDR3 here is CASSDGASGNTIYF. DNA of the CDR3: TGTGCCAGCAGCGACGGGGCCTCTGGAAACACCATATATTTT.

J is TRBJ2-7 and V is TRBV5-1; 8 nucleotides agree with TRBD2. Trimming at V came to 4 bases and at J to 3 bases, leaving 3 bases not matched to a gene. From germline, CDR1 is SGHRS and CDR2 YFSETQ. The CDR3 covers 13 residues. The CDR3 DNA sequence: TGCGCCAGCAGCCCACGGGGGGGCTACGAGCAGTACTTC. Translating it yields CASSPRGGYEQYF.

V is TRBV6-6 and J is TRBJ2-5; D not certain. Germline assignment: CDR1 MNHNY and CDR2 SVGAGI (reference sequence). The CDR3 has 13 residues. The V gene lost 4 bases and the J gene lost 1 base, with 7 bases spanning the gap. The CDR3 sequence is CASSWASQETQYF. As DNA, the CDR3 is TGTGCCAGCAGTTGGGCGAGCCAAGAGACCCAGTACTTC.

This chain links TRBV27 with TRBJ2-3; D is ambiguous. Trimming left V 6 bases short and J 0 bases short, with 16 bases between. There are 16 residues in the CDR3. The V gene's germline CDR1 is MNHEY and CDR2 SMNVEV (reference sequence). This CDR3 is CASSPRTATSTDTQYF. CDR3 sequence (DNA): TGTGCCAGCAGCCCCCGTACAGCGACTAGCACAGATACGCAGTATTTT.

This clone showed up just a few times. The CDR3 loop is CASSEQGWDTEAFF. The CDR3, as DNA: TGTGCCAGCAGTGAGCAGGGGTGGGACACTGAAGCTTTCTTT. The chain links TRBV6-4 to TRBJ1-1; D possibly corresponds to TRBD1 (6 bases). CDR1 and CDR2 (germline): MRHNA, SNTAGT. Trimming shortened V by 3 bases and J by 3 bases, and 11 bases separated the two germline ends. The CDR3 contains 14 residues.

The chain links TRBV27 to TRBJ2-2; TRBD2 matches at 7 bases. The CDR3 has 14 residues. After removal of 6 bases from V and 3 bases from J, the junction contained 4 bases not matched to a gene. In germline, CDR1 is MNHEY, CDR2 SMNVEV (reference sequence). The CDR3 sequence is CASSGTTDTGELFF. The CDR3 nucleotides are TGTGCCAGCAGCGGGACTACTGACACCGGGGAGCTGTTTTTT.

This sequence joins TRBV21-1 and TRBJ1-6. TRBV21-1 is a listed pseudogene. The CDR3 totals 19 residues. The CDR3 DNA is TGTGCCAGCAGCAAGGTCGGTAAGGGACTCCAGTCGGGTTATTCACCCCTCCACTTT. It encodes CASSKVGKGLQSGYSPLHF.

V and J are TRBV28 and TRBJ1-1; no firm D call. There are 14 residues in the CDR3. With 5 bases removed from V and 5 bases from J, the gap between germline ends came to 15 bases. In germline, CDR1 is MDHEN, CDR2 SYDVKM. The CDR3 protein is CASSASPGLTEAFF. The DNA for the CDR3 is TGTGCCAGCAGTGCCTCCCCGGGTCTAACTGAAGCTTTCTTT.

The V gene is TRBV29-1, the J gene TRBJ2-7; D gene unclear. In germline, CDR1 is SQVTM, CDR2 ANQGSEA. This CDR3 has 13 amino acids. V was cut by 3 bases and J by 5 bases, with 14 bases left in between. In DNA form, the CDR3 reads TGCAGCGTTGATCGCCCGGAATCCGACGAGCAGTACTTC. The encoded protein is CSVDRPESDEQYF.

The chain links TRBV19 to TRBJ1-1; perhaps TRBD1 as D (5 bases). CDR3 length: 12 amino acids. V was shortened by 8 bases and J by 0 bases, with 7 bases between the two germline ends. Germline V gene data show CDR1 as LNHDA and CDR2 as SQIVND (reference sequence). The CDR3 DNA is TGTGCCAGTTCAGGGTTGAACACTGAAGCTTTCTTT. This encodes CASSGLNTEAFF.

The chain joins TRBV29-1 to TRBJ2-1, with D tentatively TRBD1 (5 bases). Trimming shortened V by 4 bases and J by 3 bases, and 10 bases separated the two germline ends. In germline, CDR1 is SQVTM, CDR2 ANQGSEA. The CDR3 runs 13 residues. The CDR3 sequence: CSVVQANYNEQFF. Here the CDR3 DNA reads TGCAGCGTTGTACAGGCTAACTACAATGAGCAGTTCTTC.

J is TRBJ1-2 and V is TRBV6-5, with D possibly matching TRBD1 (6 bases). This CDR3 has 14 residues. The V gene's germline CDR1 is MNHEY and CDR2 SVGAGI. Trimming took off 5 bases at V and 4 bases at J, with 14 bases between the two ends. The CDR3 DNA sequence: TGTGCCAGCAGTGCCGAGGGGGGCCGCTATGGCTACACCTTC. It specifies CASSAEGGRYGYTF.

The chain recombines TRBV19 with TRBJ2-5, with D possibly being TRBD1 (5 bases). The germline gives CDR1 LNHDA, CDR2 SQIVND (reference sequence). V was clipped by 2 bases and J by 2 bases, with 12 bases between them. The CDR3 has 15 amino acids. In DNA, the CDR3 is TGTGCCAGTAGTATATGGGGCGTGGGGCAAGAGACCCAGTACTTC. This sequence encodes CASSIWGVGQETQYF. The variable domain in full, completed from reference TRBV19 and TRBJ2-5, reads DGGITQSPKYLFRKEGQNVTLSCEQNLNHDAMYWYRQDPGQGLRLIYYSQIVNDFQKGDIAEGYSVSREKKESFPLTVTSAQKNPTAFYLCASSIWGVGQETQYFGPGTRLLVL.

V usage is TRBV4-3 and J usage is TRBJ2-5; weak D call: TRBD2 (5 bases). This CDR3 is 15 amino acids long. The germline CDR1 and CDR2 sequences are LGHNA and YSLEER. Trimming removed 1 base from V and 2 bases from J, with 11 bases in between. The CDR3 loop reads CASSQALGRQETQYF. The CDR3 bases are TGCGCCAGCAGCCAAGCTTTAGGGAGACAAGAGACCCAGTACTTC.

The chain combines TRBV5-4 with TRBJ1-1; the D is unclear. Trimming shortened V by 3 bases and J by 5 bases, and 17 bases separated the two germline ends. Germline V CDR1 and CDR2: SGHNT, YYREEE (reference sequence). This CDR3 region has 15 residues. CDR3 DNA: TGTGCCAGCAGCTCGGGCGACGACTGGTTGACTGAAGCTTTCTTT. As protein: CASSSGDDWLTEAFF. The variable domain in full, with the rest retrieved from reference TRBV5-4 and TRBJ1-1, is ETGVTQSPTHLIKTRGQQVTLRCSSQSGHNTVSWYQQALGQGPQFIFQYYREEENGRGNFPPRFSGLQFPNYSSELNVNALELDDSALYLCASSSGDDWLTEAFFGQGTRLTVV.